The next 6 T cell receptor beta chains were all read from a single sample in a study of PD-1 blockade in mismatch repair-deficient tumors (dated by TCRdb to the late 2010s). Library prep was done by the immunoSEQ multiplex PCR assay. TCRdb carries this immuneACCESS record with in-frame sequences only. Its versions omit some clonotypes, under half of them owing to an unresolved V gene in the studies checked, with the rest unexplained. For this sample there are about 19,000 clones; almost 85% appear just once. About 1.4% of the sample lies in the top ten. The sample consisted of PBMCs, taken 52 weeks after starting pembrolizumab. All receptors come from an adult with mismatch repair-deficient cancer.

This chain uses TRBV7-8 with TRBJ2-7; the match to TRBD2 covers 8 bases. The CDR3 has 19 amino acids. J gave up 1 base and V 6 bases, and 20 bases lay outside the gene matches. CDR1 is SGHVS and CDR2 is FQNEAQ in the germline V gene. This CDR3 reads CASSYPGLMLGTRSYEQYF. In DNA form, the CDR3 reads TGTGCCAGCAGTTACCCGGGACTTATGCTCGGGACTAGGTCCTACGAGCAGTACTTC.

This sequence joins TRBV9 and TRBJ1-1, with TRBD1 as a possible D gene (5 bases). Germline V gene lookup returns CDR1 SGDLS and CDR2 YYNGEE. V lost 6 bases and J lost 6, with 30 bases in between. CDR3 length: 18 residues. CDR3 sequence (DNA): TGTGCCAGCACGTATCCAGGGAAGGTGGGCGCGGCGCGATCTGAAGCTTTCTTT. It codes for CASTYPGKVGAARSEAFF.

CDR3 residues: CASSLVGYGYTF. DNA of the CDR3: TGTGCCAGCAGCTTAGTCGGTTATGGCTACACCTTC. This chain uses TRBV7-2 with TRBJ1-2; no definite D call. The CDR3 loop spans 12 amino acids. CDR1 and CDR2 from the germline V gene are SGHTA and FQGNSA. V was cut by 1 base and J by 5 bases, with 5 bases left in between.

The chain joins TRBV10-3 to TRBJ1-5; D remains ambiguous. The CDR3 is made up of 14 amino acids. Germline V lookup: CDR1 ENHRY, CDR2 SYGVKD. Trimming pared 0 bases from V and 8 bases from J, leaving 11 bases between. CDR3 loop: CAISESVGSKPQHF. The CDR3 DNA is TGTGCCATCAGTGAGTCGGTGGGTAGCAAGCCCCAGCATTTT.

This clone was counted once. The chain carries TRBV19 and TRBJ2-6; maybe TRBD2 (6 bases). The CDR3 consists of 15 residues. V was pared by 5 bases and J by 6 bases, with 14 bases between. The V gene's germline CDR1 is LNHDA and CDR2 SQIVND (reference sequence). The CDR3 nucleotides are TGTGCCAGTAGTGATGAGGGACTTGAGGCCAACGTCCTGACTTTC. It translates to CASSDEGLEANVLTF.

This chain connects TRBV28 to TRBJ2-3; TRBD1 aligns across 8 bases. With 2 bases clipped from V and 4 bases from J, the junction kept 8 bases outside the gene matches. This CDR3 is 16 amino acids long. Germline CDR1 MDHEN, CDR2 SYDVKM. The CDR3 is CASSLGRGLESDTQYF. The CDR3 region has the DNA TGTGCCAGCAGTTTAGGCAGGGGGCTGGAGTCAGATACGCAGTATTTT.